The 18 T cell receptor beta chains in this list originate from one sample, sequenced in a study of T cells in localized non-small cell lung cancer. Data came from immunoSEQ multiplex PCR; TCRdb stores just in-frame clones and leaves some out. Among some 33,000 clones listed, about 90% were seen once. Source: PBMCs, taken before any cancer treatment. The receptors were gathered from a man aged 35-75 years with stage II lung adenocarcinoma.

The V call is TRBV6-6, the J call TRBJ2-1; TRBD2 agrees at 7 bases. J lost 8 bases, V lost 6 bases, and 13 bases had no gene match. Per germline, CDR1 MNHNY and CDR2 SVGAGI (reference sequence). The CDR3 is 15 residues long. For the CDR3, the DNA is TGTGCCAGCAGCGCCATCGCGGGAGAAGGTGATGAGCAGTTCTTC. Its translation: CASSAIAGEGDEQFF.

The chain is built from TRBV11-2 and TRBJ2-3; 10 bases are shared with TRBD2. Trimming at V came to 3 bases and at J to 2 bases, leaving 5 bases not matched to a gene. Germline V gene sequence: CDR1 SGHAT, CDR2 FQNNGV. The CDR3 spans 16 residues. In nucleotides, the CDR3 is TGTGCCAGCAGCTTGGCTAGCGGGAGCCTCACAGATACGCAGTATTTT. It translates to CASSLASGSLTDTQYF.

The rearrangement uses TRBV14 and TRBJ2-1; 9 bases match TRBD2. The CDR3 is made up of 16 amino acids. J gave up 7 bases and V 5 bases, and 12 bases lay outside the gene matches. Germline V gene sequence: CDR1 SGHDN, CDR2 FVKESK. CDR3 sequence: CASSKGPGLAMNEQFF. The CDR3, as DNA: TGTGCCAGCAGCAAAGGGCCGGGACTAGCTATGAATGAGCAGTTCTTC.

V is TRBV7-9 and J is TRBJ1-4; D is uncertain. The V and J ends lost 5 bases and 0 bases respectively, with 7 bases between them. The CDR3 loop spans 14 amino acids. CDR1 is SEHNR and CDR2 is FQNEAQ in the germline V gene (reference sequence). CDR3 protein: CASSRSATNEKLFF. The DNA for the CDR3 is TGTGCCAGCAGCCGGTCGGCAACTAATGAAAAACTGTTTTTT. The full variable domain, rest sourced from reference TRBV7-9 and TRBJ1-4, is DTGVSQNPRHKITKRGQNVTFRCDPISEHNRLYWYRQTLGQGPEFLTYFQNEAQLEKSRLLSDRFSAERPKGSFSTLEIQRTEQGDSAMYLCASSRSATNEKLFFGSGTQLSVL.

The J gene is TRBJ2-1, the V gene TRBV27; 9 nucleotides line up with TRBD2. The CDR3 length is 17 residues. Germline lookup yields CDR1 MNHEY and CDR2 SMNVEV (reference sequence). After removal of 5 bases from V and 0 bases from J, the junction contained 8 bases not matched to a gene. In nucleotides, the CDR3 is TGTGCCAGCAGTCCCCGGGCTAGCGGGAACTCCTACAATGAGCAGTTCTTC. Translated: CASSPRASGNSYNEQFF.

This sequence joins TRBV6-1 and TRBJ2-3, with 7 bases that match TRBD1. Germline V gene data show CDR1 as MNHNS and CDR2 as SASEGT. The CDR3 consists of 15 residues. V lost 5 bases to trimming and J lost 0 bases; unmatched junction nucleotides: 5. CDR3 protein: CASSNRGRSTDTQYF. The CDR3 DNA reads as TGTGCCAGCAGTAACAGGGGTCGGAGCACAGATACGCAGTATTTT.

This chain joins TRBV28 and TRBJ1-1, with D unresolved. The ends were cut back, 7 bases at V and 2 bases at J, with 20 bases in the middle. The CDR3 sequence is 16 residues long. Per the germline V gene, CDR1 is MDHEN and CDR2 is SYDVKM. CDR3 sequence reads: CASISIKGVVNTEAFF. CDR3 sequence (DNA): TGTGCCAGCATCTCCATTAAGGGTGTCGTTAACACTGAAGCTTTCTTT. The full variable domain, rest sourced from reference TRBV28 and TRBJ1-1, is DVKVTQSSRYLVKRTGEKVFLECVQDMDHENMFWYRQDPGLGLRLIYFSYDVKMKEKGDIPEGYSVSREKKERFSLILESASTNQTSMYLCASISIKGVVNTEAFFGQGTRLTVV.

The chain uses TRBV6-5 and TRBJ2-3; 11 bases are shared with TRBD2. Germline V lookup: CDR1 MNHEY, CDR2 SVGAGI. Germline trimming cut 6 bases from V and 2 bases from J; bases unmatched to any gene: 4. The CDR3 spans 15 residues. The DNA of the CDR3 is TGTGCCAGCAGACAGACTAGCGGGAACACAGATACGCAGTATTTT. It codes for CASRQTSGNTDTQYF.

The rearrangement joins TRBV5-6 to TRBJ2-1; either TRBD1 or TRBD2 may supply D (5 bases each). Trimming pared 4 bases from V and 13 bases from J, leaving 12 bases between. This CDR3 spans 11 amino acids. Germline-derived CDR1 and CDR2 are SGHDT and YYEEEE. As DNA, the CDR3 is TGTGCCAGCAGCCGGGACCGACCCCAGTTCTTC. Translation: CASSRDRPQFF.

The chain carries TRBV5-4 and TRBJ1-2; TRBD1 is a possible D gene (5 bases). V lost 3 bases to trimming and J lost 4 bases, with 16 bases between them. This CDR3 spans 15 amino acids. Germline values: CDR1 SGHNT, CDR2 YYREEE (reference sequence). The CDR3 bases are TGTGCCAGCAGCTCGGGAGGGGATTCAAGCTATGGCTACACCTTC. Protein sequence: CASSSGGDSSYGYTF. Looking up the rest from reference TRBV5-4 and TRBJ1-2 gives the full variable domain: ETGVTQSPTHLIKTRGQQVTLRCSSQSGHNTVSWYQQALGQGPQFIFQYYREEENGRGNFPPRFSGLQFPNYSSELNVNALELDDSALYLCASSSGGDSSYGYTFGSGTRLTVV.

The CDR3 DNA reads TGCAGCGCTGGGGACAGGGAGTTCGGCCAGCCCCAGCATTTT. Protein: CSAGDREFGQPQHF. The V and J genes are TRBV29-1 and TRBJ1-5; 9 bases match TRBD1. J gave up 7 bases and V 7 bases, and 11 bases lay outside the gene matches. The germline gives CDR1 SQVTM, CDR2 ANQGSEA. The length of the CDR3 is 14 residues.

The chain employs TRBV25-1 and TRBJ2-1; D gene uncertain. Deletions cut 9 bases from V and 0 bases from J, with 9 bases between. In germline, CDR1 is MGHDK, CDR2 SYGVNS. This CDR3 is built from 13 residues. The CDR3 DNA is TGTGCCAGTGAGCGTAGCTCCTACAATGAGCAGTTCTTC. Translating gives CASERSSYNEQFF.

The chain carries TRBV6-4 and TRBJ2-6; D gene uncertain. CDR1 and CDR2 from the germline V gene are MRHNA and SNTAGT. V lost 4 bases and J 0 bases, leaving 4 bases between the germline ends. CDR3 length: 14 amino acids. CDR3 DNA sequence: TGTGCCAGCAGTGTTACCTCTGGGGCCAACGTCCTGACTTTC. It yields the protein CASSVTSGANVLTF.

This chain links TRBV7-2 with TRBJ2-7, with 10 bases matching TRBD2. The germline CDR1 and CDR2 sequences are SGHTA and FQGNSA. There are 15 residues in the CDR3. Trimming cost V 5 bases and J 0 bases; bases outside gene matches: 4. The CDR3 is CASSRTSGISYEQYF. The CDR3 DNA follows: TGTGCCAGCAGCCGTACTAGCGGGATCTCCTACGAGCAGTACTTC.

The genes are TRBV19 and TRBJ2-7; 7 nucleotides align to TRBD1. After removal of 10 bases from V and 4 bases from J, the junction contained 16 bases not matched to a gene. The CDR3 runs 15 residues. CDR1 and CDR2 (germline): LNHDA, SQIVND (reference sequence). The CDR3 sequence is CATSSEGATSYEQYF. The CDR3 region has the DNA TGTGCCACTTCTTCCGAGGGGGCTACGAGTTACGAGCAGTACTTC. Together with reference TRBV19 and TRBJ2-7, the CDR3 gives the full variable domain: DGGITQSPKYLFRKEGQNVTLSCEQNLNHDAMYWYRQDPGQGLRLIYYSQIVNDFQKGDIAEGYSVSREKKESFPLTVTSAQKNPTAFYLCATSSEGATSYEQYFGPGTRLTVT.

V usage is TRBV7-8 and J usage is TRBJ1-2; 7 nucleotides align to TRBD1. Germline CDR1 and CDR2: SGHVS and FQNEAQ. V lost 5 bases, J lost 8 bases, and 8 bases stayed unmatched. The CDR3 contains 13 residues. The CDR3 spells CASSVKGGSGYTF. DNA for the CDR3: TGTGCCAGCAGCGTGAAAGGGGGCTCGGGCTACACCTTC. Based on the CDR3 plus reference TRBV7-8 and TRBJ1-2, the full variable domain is GAGVSQSPRYKVAKRGQDVALRCDPISGHVSLFWYQQALGQGPEFLTYFQNEAQLDKSGLPSDRFFAERPEGSVSTLKIQRTQQEDSAVYLCASSVKGGSGYTFGSGTRLTVV.

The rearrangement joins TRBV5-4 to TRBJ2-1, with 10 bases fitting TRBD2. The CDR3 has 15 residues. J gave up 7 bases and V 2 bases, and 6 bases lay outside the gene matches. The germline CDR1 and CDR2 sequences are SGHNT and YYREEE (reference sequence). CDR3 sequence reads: CASSLAGGPANEQFF. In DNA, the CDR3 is TGTGCCAGCAGCTTAGCGGGAGGGCCGGCTAATGAGCAGTTCTTC.

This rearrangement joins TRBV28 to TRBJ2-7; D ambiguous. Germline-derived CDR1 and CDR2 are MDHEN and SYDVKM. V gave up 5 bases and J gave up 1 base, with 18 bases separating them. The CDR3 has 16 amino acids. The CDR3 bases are TGTGCCAGCAGTGACCTAGATAAGGCTTTTTCCTACGAGCAGTACTTC. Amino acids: CASSDLDKAFSYEQYF.